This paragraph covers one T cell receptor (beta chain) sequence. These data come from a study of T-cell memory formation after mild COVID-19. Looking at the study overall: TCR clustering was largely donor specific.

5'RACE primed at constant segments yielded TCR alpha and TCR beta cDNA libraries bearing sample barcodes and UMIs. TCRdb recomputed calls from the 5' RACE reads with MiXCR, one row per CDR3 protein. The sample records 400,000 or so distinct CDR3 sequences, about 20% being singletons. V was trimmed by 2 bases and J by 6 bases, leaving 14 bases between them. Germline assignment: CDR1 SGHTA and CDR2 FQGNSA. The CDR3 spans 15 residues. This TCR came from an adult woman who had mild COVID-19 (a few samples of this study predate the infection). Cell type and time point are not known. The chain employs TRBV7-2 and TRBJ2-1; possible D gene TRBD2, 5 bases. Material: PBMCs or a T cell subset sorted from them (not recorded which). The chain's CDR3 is CASSLRFGAGNEQFF. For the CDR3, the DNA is TGTGCCAGCAGCTTAAGATTCGGTGCGGGCAATGAGCAGTTCTTC.